Below, one T cell receptor beta chain is given with its context. PCR primers comprised 60 Vbeta and 13 Jbeta primers. TCRdb keeps only in-frame clones here, not all; method: immunoSEQ multiplex PCR. The sample holds 100,000 to 150,000 clones, 65% to 80% seen once. The sample is drawn from a study of cytomegalovirus exposure and HLA in healthy donors. V was clipped by 6 bases and J by 0 bases; unmatched bases: 5. From germline, CDR1 is MDHEN and CDR2 SYDVKM. The CDR3 runs 17 residues. The chain couples TRBV28 to TRBJ2-1; 13 bases fit TRBD2. The material sequenced was PBMCs. This sequence was found in a male donor in good health and CMV-seropositive. The CDR3 reads CASSPGLAGASYNEQFF. CDR3 DNA: TGTGCCAGCAGCCCTGGACTAGCGGGAGCCTCCTACAATGAGCAGTTCTTC.